The 24 T cell receptor beta chains below were found in one sample sequenced in a study of blood T cell repertoires in COVID-19. This table comes from immunoSEQ multiplex PCR, and its TCRdb copy is limited to in-frame clones, with some not included. The table records tens of thousands of clones, 75% to 95% of them present only once. The sequenced sample was peripheral blood. All receptors derive from a human donor with active COVID-19. The donor label of this sample is uncertain.

V usage is TRBV6-4 and J usage is TRBJ2-1; no firm D call. Germline V CDR1 and CDR2: MRHNA, SNTAGT. The CDR3 is made up of 11 amino acids. The V end lost 2 bases, the J end lost 14 bases, and 10 bases lay between the germline ends. In nucleotides, the CDR3 is TGTGCCAGCAGTGACGGCCTGCCAAAGTTCTTC. Translating it yields CASSDGLPKFF.

The chain carries TRBV12-3 or TRBV12-4 and TRBJ2-1, with TRBD1 as a possible D gene (6 bases). This CDR3 is built from 12 residues. The germline V and J ends were trimmed by 11 bases and 3 bases, with 11 bases remaining between them. This chain's CDR3 is CAGGHIYNEQFF. Here the CDR3 DNA reads TGTGCCGGGGGACACATCTACAATGAGCAGTTCTTC.

V and J are TRBV18 and TRBJ1-2; 7 bases fit TRBD1. Germline lookup yields CDR1 KGHSH and CDR2 LQKENI. This CDR3 has 13 amino acids. The J segment lost 5 bases and the V segment lost 3 bases, leaving 3 bases of the junction unmatched. The CDR3 region has the DNA TGTGCCAGCTCACCCGACAGGGAATATGGCTACACCTTC. Its protein is CASSPDREYGYTF.

This clone was seen just once. This rearrangement joins TRBV28 to TRBJ2-1; a possible D gene is TRBD1 (5 bases). CDR3 length equals 14 residues. The V end was cut by 5 bases, the J end by 9 bases, with 17 bases between. Germline V gives CDR1 MDHEN, CDR2 SYDVKM. CDR3 region: CASSPFRVRGEQFF. The CDR3 nucleotides are TGTGCCAGCAGTCCCTTCAGGGTTAGGGGTGAGCAGTTCTTC.

The V call is TRBV19, the J call TRBJ1-1; no firm D call. V shed 9 bases and J shed 11 bases, with 16 bases lying between them. The CDR3 totals 11 residues. Germline CDR1 and CDR2: LNHDA and SQIVND (reference sequence). CDR3 sequence reads: CASKTRGGAFF. For the CDR3, the DNA is TGTGCCAGCAAAACCCGGGGAGGTGCTTTCTTT.

V is TRBV28 and J is TRBJ2-1; D gene unclear. CDR3 length: 15 amino acids. Trimming took off 7 bases at V and 4 bases at J, with 17 bases between the two ends. Germline assignment: CDR1 MDHEN and CDR2 SYDVKM. CDR3 amino acids: CASTSPWAGYNEQFF. The DNA of the CDR3 is TGTGCCAGCACCTCCCCGTGGGCAGGATACAATGAGCAGTTCTTC.

The chain carries TRBV27 and TRBJ2-7; D gene unclear. Trimming left V 8 bases short and J 5 bases short, with 16 bases between. The CDR3 spans 13 residues. The germline CDR1 and CDR2 sequences are MNHEY and SMNVEV (reference sequence). Here the CDR3 DNA reads TGTGCCAGCTCCAAAGGTGACGAGGACGAGCAGTACTTC. Protein product: CASSKGDEDEQYF.

This chain joins TRBV28 and TRBJ1-2; D may be TRBD1 (5 bases). Germline loops: CDR1 MDHEN, CDR2 SYDVKM. Trimming left V 2 bases short and J 4 bases short, with 14 bases between. This CDR3 has 15 amino acids. The CDR3 is CASSLARQILYGYTF. The CDR3 nucleotides are TGTGCCAGCAGTTTAGCCAGACAGATACTCTATGGCTACACCTTC.

The chain employs TRBV10-3 and TRBJ2-1; 9 positions match TRBD2. V trimming: 6 bases; J trimming: 5 bases; junction bases outside the gene matches: 2. CDR1 is ENHRY and CDR2 is SYGVKD in the germline V gene. CDR3 length: 13 residues. CDR3 protein: CAISPSGNNEQFF. As DNA, the CDR3 is TGTGCCATCAGCCCTAGCGGGAACAATGAGCAGTTCTTC.

The chain has TRBV3-1 (or the pseudogene TRBV3-2) and TRBJ1-1; 10 nucleotides agree with TRBD1. The CDR3 extends over 17 amino acids. Losses at the gene ends were 0 bases for V and 5 bases for J; bases not matched to a gene: 9. The germline V gene encodes CDR1 LGHDT and CDR2 YNNKEL (reference sequence). CDR3 amino acids: CASSQERQGAGPTEAFF. CDR3 nucleotides: TGTGCCAGCAGCCAAGAGAGACAGGGGGCAGGACCTACTGAAGCTTTCTTT.

V gene TRBV6-6 combines with J gene TRBJ1-2; no reliable D call. The CDR3 is made up of 14 amino acids. Germline values: CDR1 MNHNY, CDR2 SVGAGI (reference sequence). Trimming took off 2 bases at V and 3 bases at J, with 10 bases between the two ends. CDR3 loop: CASSYKGGDYGYTF. For the CDR3, the DNA is TGTGCCAGCAGTTACAAGGGAGGCGACTATGGCTACACCTTC.

For this clone: Its ends do not fully match the called genes, so a read error is possible. The J gene is TRBJ1-6, the V gene TRBV5-1; 11 bases fit TRBD1. This CDR3 has 14 amino acids. Germline V gene sequence: CDR1 SGHRS, CDR2 YFSETQ. As DNA, the CDR3 is TGCGCCAGCAGATTGGACAGGGGGCATTCACCCCTCCACTTT. This encodes CASRLDRGHSPLHF.

This sequence joins TRBV5-1 and TRBJ2-5, with 9 bases that match TRBD1. This CDR3 spans 14 amino acids. The V and J ends lost 2 bases and 5 bases, in that order; junction bases with no gene match: 4. The germline gives CDR1 SGHRS, CDR2 YFSETQ. As DNA, the CDR3 is TGCGCCAGCAGCTTTACAGGGGGCCGGGAGACCCAGTACTTC. Residues: CASSFTGGRETQYF.

This sequence joins TRBV29-1 and TRBJ2-7; weak D call: TRBD2 (7 bases). The CDR3 length is 11 residues. Germline V gene data show CDR1 as SQVTM and CDR2 as ANQGSEA. With 5 bases removed from V and 6 bases from J, the gap between germline ends came to 11 bases. The CDR3 reads CSVRGGPEQYF. CDR3 sequence (DNA): TGCAGCGTTAGGGGGGGGCCCGAGCAGTACTTC.

This rearrangement joins TRBV5-5 to TRBJ2-3, with TRBD1 as a possible D gene (5 bases). The V end lost 2 bases, the J end lost 0 bases, and 7 bases lay between the germline ends. Germline V gene sequence: CDR1 SGHKS, CDR2 YYEKEE (reference sequence). The CDR3 spans 14 residues. CDR3 nucleotide sequence: TGTGCCAGCAGCTTCCGACAGAGCACAGATACGCAGTATTTT. Encoded protein: CASSFRQSTDTQYF.

The chain's CDR3 is CASSYSREGNSPLHF. CDR3 in DNA: TGTGCCAGCAGTTACTCCCGGGAGGGCAATTCACCCCTCCACTTT. The rearrangement joins TRBV6-5 to TRBJ1-6; no firm D call. The germline V gene encodes CDR1 MNHEY and CDR2 SVGAGI. V was trimmed by 0 bases and J by 7 bases, leaving 10 bases between them. The CDR3 sequence is 15 residues long.

As DNA, the CDR3 is TGTGCCAGCAGCCAAGAAATATACAGGGACGGGACAGATACGCAGTATTTT. Encoded protein: CASSQEIYRDGTDTQYF. The rearrangement uses TRBV3-1 (or the pseudogene TRBV3-2) and TRBJ2-3; possibly TRBD1 for D (6 bases). Germline CDR1 and CDR2: LGHDT and YNNKEL (reference sequence). V shed 0 bases and J shed 3 bases, with 16 bases lying between them. This CDR3 comprises 17 residues.

The chain recombines TRBV7-3 with TRBJ2-7, with a tentative D call TRBD1 (6 bases). Trimming took 5 bases from V and 3 from J, leaving 20 bases between them. CDR1 is SGHTA and CDR2 is FQGTGA in the germline V gene. The CDR3 extends over 16 amino acids. The CDR3 coding sequence is TGTGCCAGCAGCCTCCGGACAGCTCAGAACTTCTACGAGCAGTACTTC. This translates into CASSLRTAQNFYEQYF.

This chain uses TRBV12-3 or TRBV12-4 with TRBJ1-5; weak D call: TRBD1 (5 bases). Trimming stripped 6 bases from V and 4 bases from J, with 10 bases between. The CDR3 spans 13 residues. The CDR3 is CASRGAGNQPQHF. In nucleotides, the CDR3 is TGTGCCAGCAGAGGGGCTGGGAATCAGCCCCAGCATTTT.

This clone was seen just once. The chain links TRBV7-6 to TRBJ2-4; 8 bases match TRBD2. The CDR3 spans 17 residues. With 1 base clipped from V and 10 bases from J, the junction kept 15 bases outside the gene matches. Germline V gene data show CDR1 as SGHVS and CDR2 as FNYEAQ. This chain's CDR3 is CASSLGASGSLGHIQYF. DNA of the CDR3: TGTGCCAGCAGCTTAGGTGCTAGCGGGTCCCTAGGCCATATTCAGTACTTC.

The genes are TRBV11-3 and TRBJ2-5; 9 bases align to TRBD2. The CDR3 is 18 residues long. The V and J ends lost 3 bases and 5 bases, in that order; junction bases with no gene match: 16. The germline V gene encodes CDR1 SGHNT and CDR2 YENEEA. CDR3 amino acids: CASSLSSLSSGTGETQYF. In nucleotides, the CDR3 is TGTGCCAGCAGCTTGAGTAGTTTGTCTAGCGGGACGGGGGAGACCCAGTACTTC.

This chain connects TRBV10-2 to TRBJ1-2; 7 bases align to TRBD1. Trimming at V came to 4 bases and at J to 0 bases, leaving 14 bases not matched to a gene. The germline V gene encodes CDR1 WSHSY and CDR2 SAAADI. This CDR3 region has 18 residues. The CDR3 spells CASSGGGTATASNYGYTF. The CDR3 DNA reads TGCGCCAGCAGTGGCGGGGGGACAGCAACGGCTTCTAACTATGGCTACACCTTC.

J is TRBJ2-1 and V is TRBV24-1, with D maybe TRBD1 (6 bases). V lost 7 bases and J lost 4, with 16 bases in between. CDR1 is KGHDR, CDR2 SFDVKD, per germline. The CDR3 extends over 15 amino acids. Here the CDR3 DNA reads TGTGCCACCAGCCTAGGACAGTTGGGTTACAATGAGCAGTTCTTC. It specifies CATSLGQLGYNEQFF.

V usage is TRBV6-4 and J usage is TRBJ1-1; D might be TRBD1 (5 bases). The germline V and J ends were trimmed by 8 bases and 5 bases, with 30 bases remaining between them. Germline CDR1 MRHNA, CDR2 SNTAGT. The CDR3 has 18 amino acids. CDR3 coding DNA: TGTGCCAGCGACCGACAGTCCCCCCCAGGACCAAGGGGTACTGAAGCTTTCTTT. Protein product: CASDRQSPPGPRGTEAFF.